This TCR beta chain was observed in a study of T cells after yellow fever vaccination. Study-wide results and limits: Overall, a small share of clonotypes was seen in both CD4 and CD8 compartments. The secondary T-cell response peaked on day 5, not day 15, but was weaker.

There are a few counts of this clonotype. What it binds is unknown. Via MiXCR, TCRdb re-called the 5' RACE reads, giving one row per CDR3 protein. The table lists 300,000 or so distinct CDR3 sequences, roughly 8.7% of them singletons. The receptor was derived from a man younger than 35 who received the YFV17D yellow fever vaccine. The sample was CD4+ T cells sorted from PBMCs, taken 5 days after the yellow fever booster vaccination.

The CDR3 DNA is TGTGCCAGCAGCCATAGTGTACAGGGGGGCCCCAATCGCGGTCAGCCCCAGCATTTT. Translation: CASSHSVQGGPNRGQPQHF. The genes are TRBV4-2 and TRBJ1-5, with 8 positions matching TRBD1. V lost 3 bases to trimming and J lost 6 bases; unmatched junction nucleotides: 19. CDR1 is LGHNA and CDR2 is YNFKEQ in the germline V gene. The CDR3 spans 19 residues.